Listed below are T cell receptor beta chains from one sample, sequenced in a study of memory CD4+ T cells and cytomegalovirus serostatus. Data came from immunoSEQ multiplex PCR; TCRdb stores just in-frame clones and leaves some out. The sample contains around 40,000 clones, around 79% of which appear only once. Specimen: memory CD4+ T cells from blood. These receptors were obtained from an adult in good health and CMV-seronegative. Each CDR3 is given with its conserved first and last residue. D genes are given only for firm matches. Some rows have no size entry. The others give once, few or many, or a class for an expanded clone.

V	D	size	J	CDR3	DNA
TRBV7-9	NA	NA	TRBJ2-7	CASSFGRQYEQYF	TGTGCCAGCAGCTTTGGGAGACAGTACGAGCAGTACTTC
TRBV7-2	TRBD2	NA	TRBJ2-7	CASSSQPPASGGSYEQYF	TGTGCCAGCAGCTCACAACCCCCAGCTAGCGGGGGGTCATACGAGCAGTACTTC
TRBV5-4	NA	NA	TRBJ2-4	CASSLGWGKENIQYF	TGTGCCAGCAGCTTGGGTTGGGGTAAGGAAAACATTCAGTACTTC
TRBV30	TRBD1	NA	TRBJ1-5	CAWSEPRQGRQPQHF	TGTGCCTGGAGTGAACCTCGACAGGGCCGTCAGCCCCAGCATTTT
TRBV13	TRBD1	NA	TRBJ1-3	CASSEINRGGNTIYF	TGTGCCAGCAGCGAAATTAACAGGGGTGGAAACACCATATATTTT
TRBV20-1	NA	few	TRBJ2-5	CSPQYQETQYF	TGCAGTCCCCAATACCAAGAGACCCAGTACTTC
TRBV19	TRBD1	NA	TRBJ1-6	CASSDDRGTSPLHF	TGTGCCAGTAGTGACGACAGGGGGACTTCACCCCTCCACTTT
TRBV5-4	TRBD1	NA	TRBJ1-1	CASSRTDRANGEAFF	TGTGCCAGCAGCCGTACGGACAGGGCCAACGGTGAAGCTTTCTTT
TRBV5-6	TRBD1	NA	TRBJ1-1	CASSLKGTGLKEAFF	TGTGCCAGCAGCTTGAAAGGGACAGGGCTCAAAGAAGCTTTCTTT
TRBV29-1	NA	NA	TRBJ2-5	CSVDRQLGGTQYF	TGCAGCGTGGACAGGCAACTGGGGGGGACCCAGTACTTC
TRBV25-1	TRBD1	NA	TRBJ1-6	CASSDGTGKSSYNSPLHF	TGTGCCAGCAGTGACGGGACAGGGAAGAGCTCCTATAATTCACCCCTCCACTTT
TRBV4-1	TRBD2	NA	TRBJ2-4	CASSQQPLTSGGAGAKNIQYF	TGCGCCAGCAGCCAACAACCTTTGACTAGCGGGGGGGCCGGAGCCAAAAACATTCAGTACTTC
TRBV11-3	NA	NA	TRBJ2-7	CASSLGGSVSEQYF	TGTGCCAGCAGCTTAGGAGGTTCAGTCAGCGAGCAGTACTTC
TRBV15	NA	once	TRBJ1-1	CATSRQGMNTEAFF	TGTGCCACCAGCAGGCAGGGGATGAACACTGAAGCTTTCTTT
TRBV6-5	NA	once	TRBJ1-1	CASTKNVATEAFF	TGTGCCAGCACCAAAAACGTTGCTACTGAAGCTTTCTTT
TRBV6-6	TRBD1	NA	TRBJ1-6	CASTLGQDNSPLHF	TGTGCCAGCACCCTGGGACAGGATAATTCACCCCTCCACTTT
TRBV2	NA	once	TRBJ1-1	CASRSPRGKTEAFF	TGTGCCAGCAGGTCGCCGAGGGGAAAGACTGAAGCTTTCTTT
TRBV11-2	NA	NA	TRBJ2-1	CASSLAPGDGYEQFF	TGTGCCAGCAGCTTAGCCCCGGGTGATGGATATGAGCAGTTCTTC
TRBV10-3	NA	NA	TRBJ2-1	CAIMGEVGLNEQFF	TGTGCCATCATGGGGGAAGTAGGGTTGAATGAGCAGTTCTTC
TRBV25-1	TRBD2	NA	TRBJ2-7	CASSASGVYYEQYF	TGTGCCAGCAGTGCAAGCGGGGTTTACTACGAGCAGTACTTC
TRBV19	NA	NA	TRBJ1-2	CASTTGHGPLYGYTF	TGTGCCAGTACCACAGGACATGGCCCCCTCTATGGCTACACCTTC
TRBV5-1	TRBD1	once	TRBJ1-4	CASSRRTGQDEKLFF	TGCGCCAGCAGCCGGAGGACAGGGCAGGACGAAAAACTGTTTTTT
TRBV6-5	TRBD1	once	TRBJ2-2	CASSYRGREGELFF	TGTGCCAGCAGTTACAGGGGGCGCGAAGGGGAGCTGTTTTTT
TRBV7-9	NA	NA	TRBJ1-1	CASSLSNPSTEAFF	TGTGCCAGCAGCTTAAGCAATCCGAGCACTGAAGCTTTCTTT
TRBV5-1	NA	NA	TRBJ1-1	CASSLRGSGGGSNTEAFF	TGCGCCAGCAGCTTGAGGGGATCCGGGGGAGGTTCGAACACTGAAGCTTTCTTT
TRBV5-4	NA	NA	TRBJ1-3	CASSLRGNTIYF	TGTGCCAGCAGCTTGCGGGGAAACACCATATATTTT
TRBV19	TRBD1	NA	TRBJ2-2	CASRTGGNTGELFF	TGTGCCAGTAGGACAGGGGGGAACACCGGGGAGCTGTTTTTT
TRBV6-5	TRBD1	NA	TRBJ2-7	CASSYSTGSSYEQYF	TGTGCCAGCAGTTACTCGACAGGGTCCTCCTACGAGCAGTACTTC
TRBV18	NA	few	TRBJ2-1	CASSPRLVDEQFF	TGTGCCAGCTCACCCCGACTAGTAGATGAGCAGTTCTTC
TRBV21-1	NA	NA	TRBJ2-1	CASSKNRPQNEQFF	TGTGCCAGCAGCAAAAATCGGCCCCAGAATGAGCAGTTCTTC
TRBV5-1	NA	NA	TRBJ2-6	CASTGSPSSGANVLTF	TGCGCCAGCACAGGGTCCCCTAGCTCTGGGGCCAACGTCCTGACTTTC
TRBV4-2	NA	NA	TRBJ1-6	CASSQDLAGGDSPLHF	TGTGCCAGCAGCCAAGATCTGGCGGGGGGAGATTCACCCCTCCACTTT
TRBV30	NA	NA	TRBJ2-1	CACAGSPTGNEQFF	TGTGCCTGTGCCGGATCTCCCACCGGGAATGAGCAGTTCTTC
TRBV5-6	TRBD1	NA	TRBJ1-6	CASSLPGQGNSPLHF	TGTGCCAGCAGCTTACCGGGACAGGGTAATTCACCCCTCCACTTT
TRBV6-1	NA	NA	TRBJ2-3	CASSVMGLSTDTQYF	TGTGCCAGCAGTGTCATGGGACTGAGCACAGATACGCAGTATTTT
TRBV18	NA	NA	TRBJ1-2	CASSDLLNINYGYTF	TGTGCCAGCTCGGACCTACTGAATATTAACTATGGCTACACCTTC
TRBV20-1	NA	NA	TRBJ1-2	CSASTNYGYTF	TGCAGTGCTAGTACTAACTATGGCTACACCTTC
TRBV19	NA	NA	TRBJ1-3	CASSYRDPPGNTIYF	TGTGCCAGTAGTTACAGGGATCCCCCTGGAAACACCATATATTTT
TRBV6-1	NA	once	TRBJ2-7	CASSVPGGASEQYF	TGTGCCAGCAGTGTCCCTGGGGGGGCCTCCGAGCAGTACTTC
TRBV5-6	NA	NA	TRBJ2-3	CASSLDYTDTQYF	TGTGCCAGCAGCTTGGACTACACAGATACGCAGTATTTT
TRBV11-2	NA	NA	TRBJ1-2	CASSLDLGASYGYTF	TGTGCCAGCAGCTTAGATTTGGGCGCGAGCTATGGCTACACCTTC
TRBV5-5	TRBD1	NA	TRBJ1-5	CASGRDSGNQPQHF	TGTGCCAGCGGCCGGGACAGCGGAAATCAGCCCCAGCATTTT
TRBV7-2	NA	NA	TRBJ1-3	CASSLAPGSGNTIYF	TGTGCCAGCAGCTTAGCCCCGGGGAGTGGAAACACCATATATTTT
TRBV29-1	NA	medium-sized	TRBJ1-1	CSVGREGTEAFF	TGCAGCGTTGGCAGGGAAGGCACTGAAGCTTTCTTT
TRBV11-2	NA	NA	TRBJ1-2	CASKDPRGSGYTF	TGTGCCAGCAAGGATCCCCGGGGATCTGGCTACACCTTC
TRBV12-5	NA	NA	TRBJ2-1	CASGLGRSSYNEQFF	TGTGCTAGTGGTTTAGGCAGAAGCTCCTACAATGAGCAGTTCTTC
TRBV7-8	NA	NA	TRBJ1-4	CASSLTANNEKLFF	TGTGCCAGCAGCTTGACAGCGAATAATGAAAAACTGTTTTTT
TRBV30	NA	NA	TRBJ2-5	CAGCRGQGMTETQYF	TGTGCCGGCTGTCGTGGGCAGGGGATGACGGAGACCCAGTACTTC
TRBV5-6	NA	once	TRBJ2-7	CASSFLSVEQYF	TGTGCCAGCAGCTTCTTATCGGTAGAGCAGTACTTC
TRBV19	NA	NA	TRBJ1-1	CASSINRAGGTEAFF	TGTGCCAGTAGTATAAACAGGGCGGGTGGCACTGAAGCTTTCTTT
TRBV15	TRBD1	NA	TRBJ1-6	CATSRAGQGNSPLHF	TGTGCCACCAGCAGAGCGGGACAGGGGAATTCACCCCTCCACTTT
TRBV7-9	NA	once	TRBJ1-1	CASSLGTEAFF	TGTGCCAGCAGCTTAGGCACTGAAGCTTTCTTT
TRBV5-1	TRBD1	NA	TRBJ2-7	CASSPDRGSAEQYF	TGCGCCAGCAGCCCGGACAGGGGATCGGCCGAGCAGTACTTC
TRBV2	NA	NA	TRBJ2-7	CASAGQRTYEQYF	TGTGCCAGCGCGGGACAGAGAACCTACGAGCAGTACTTC
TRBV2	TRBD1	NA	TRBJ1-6	CASSGAGQGAGSPLHF	TGTGCCAGCAGTGGAGCGGGGCAGGGGGCTGGTTCACCCCTCCACTTT
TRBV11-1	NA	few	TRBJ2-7	CASSSLDRQLYEQYF	TGTGCCAGCAGCTCTCTAGACCGGCAGCTCTACGAGCAGTACTTC
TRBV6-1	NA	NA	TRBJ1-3	CASSDGGSSGNTIYF	TGTGCCAGCAGTGACGGAGGTAGCTCTGGAAACACCATATATTTT
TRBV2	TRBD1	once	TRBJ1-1	CASSAGTGGVNTEAFF	TGTGCCAGCAGTGCTGGGACAGGGGGCGTGAACACTGAAGCTTTCTTT
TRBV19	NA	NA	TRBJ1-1	CASSIVTNTEAFF	TGTGCCAGTAGTATAGTGACGAACACTGAAGCTTTCTTT
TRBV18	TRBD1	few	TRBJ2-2	CASSPGTDTGELFF	TGTGCCAGCTCACCAGGGACAGACACCGGGGAGCTGTTTTTT